These T cell receptor beta chains were read from a single sample in a study of blood T cell repertoires in COVID-19. Profiling relied on immunoSEQ multiplex PCR, and the TCRdb table lists in-frame clones only, not all of them. The sample contains under 350,000 clones, around 90% of which appear only once. Sequencing used peripheral blood. The source of these receptors is a man in his 70s with acute or convalescent COVID-19. The CDR3 runs from the conserved cysteine through the conserved F or W. Each record gives: V gene, D gene, clone size, J gene, CDR3 DNA, CDR3 protein. D genes are given only for firm matches. The size field is filled for only some rows; it gives once, few, many or a size class.

TRBV5-4,TRBD2,-,TRBJ2-5,TGTGCCAGCAGCCACAACAAACTAGCGGGGGTTGAGACCCAGTACTTC,CASSHNKLAGVETQYF
TRBV7-2,-,-,TRBJ2-1,TGTGCCAGCAGCTTAGCGGGAGCGAACTACAATGAGCAGTTCTTC,CASSLAGANYNEQFF
TRBV7-9,-,-,TRBJ2-1,TGTGCCAGCAGCTTTATGAGGGAAGAGGATGAGCAGTTCTTC,CASSFMREEDEQFF
TRBV5-6,TRBD1,-,TRBJ1-1,TGTGCCAGCAGCTTGGGAACAGGGGGTAGGAACACTGAAGCTTTCTTT,CASSLGTGGRNTEAFF
TRBV4-3,TRBD2,-,TRBJ2-7,TGCGCCAGCAGCCAAGATAAGGCTAGCGGGCGGGAGCAGTACTTC,CASSQDKASGREQYF
TRBV6-5,TRBD1,-,TRBJ1-6,TGTGCCAGCAGTTCACAGGGGGCGGGTTCACCCCTCCACTTT,CASSSQGAGSPLHF
TRBV6-2/TRBV6-3,TRBD1,-,TRBJ1-2,TGTGCCAGCAGTTTGACAGGGGCCCACTATGGCTACACCTTC,CASSLTGAHYGYTF
TRBV5-1,-,few,TRBJ2-6,TGCGCCAGCAGCTTGACCTACTCTGGGGCCAACGTCCTGACTTTC,CASSLTYSGANVLTF
TRBV28,-,few,TRBJ2-2,TGTGCCAGCAGACCCCCTTCGGGGGGGGAGCTGTTTTTT,CASRPPSGGELFF
TRBV29-1,-,-,TRBJ1-1,TGCAGCGTCCAACGGAGTATCAACACTGAAGCTTTCTTT,CSVQRSINTEAFF
TRBV18,TRBD1,once,TRBJ2-7,TGTGCCAGCTCACCATCGAAACGGGACAGGGCATACGAGCAGTACTTC,CASSPSKRDRAYEQYF
TRBV19,-,once,TRBJ1-4,TGTGCCAGTAGCCGGGGGAGGACTGAAAAACTGTTTTTT,CASSRGRTEKLFF
TRBV7-9,-,-,TRBJ1-2,TGTGCCAGCAGCTTAGCGGGGTCAGGGGCCTATGGCTACACCTTC,CASSLAGSGAYGYTF
TRBV9,TRBD2,-,TRBJ2-1,TGTGCCAGCAGCGTATCTAGCGGGGTACCCAATGAGCAGTTCTTC,CASSVSSGVPNEQFF
TRBV6-2/TRBV6-3,TRBD1,-,TRBJ1-5,TGTGCCAGCAGTTCGACAGGGATCAATCAGCCCCAGCATTTT,CASSSTGINQPQHF
TRBV15,-,-,TRBJ2-7,TGTGCCACCAGCAGAGATTCCCGGGGCTCCTACGAGCAGTACTTC,CATSRDSRGSYEQYF
TRBV6-5,TRBD2,-,TRBJ2-3,TGTGCCAGCATCCGGGCGGGGGACACAGATACGCAGTATTTT,CASIRAGDTDTQYF
TRBV4-3,-,-,TRBJ1-4,TGCGCCAGCAGCCACCTCACAGGAATAAATGAAAAACTGTTTTTT,CASSHLTGINEKLFF
TRBV7-9,-,-,TRBJ2-1,TGTGCCAGCAGCTTAGATCTGAGAGGGTTTGAGCAGTTCTTC,CASSLDLRGFEQFF
TRBV7-2,TRBD1,-,TRBJ2-4,TGTGCCAGCAGCTTAGGAGGACAGGAATCCACGTACTTC,CASSLGGQESTYF
TRBV6-5,TRBD1,once,TRBJ1-5,TGTGCCAGCAGCCAATCGACAGGGCTCCATCAGCCCCAGCATTTT,CASSQSTGLHQPQHF
TRBV5-1,TRBD1,-,TRBJ1-1,TGCGCCAGCAGCGTGGACAGGGCGAACACTGAAGCTTTCTTT,CASSVDRANTEAFF
TRBV6-5,-,-,TRBJ2-3,TGTGCCAGCAGTTTAAATCCGGGGGGCACAGATACGCAGTATTTT,CASSLNPGGTDTQYF
TRBV7-2,-,-,TRBJ2-5,TGTGCCAGCAGCTTAGCAGTGGGAGTCCCCCAAGAGACCCAGTACTTC,CASSLAVGVPQETQYF
TRBV28,TRBD1,-,TRBJ2-4,TGTGCCAGCAGCCGTGACCCGGGACAGAAAAACATTCAGTACTTC,CASSRDPGQKNIQYF
TRBV27,-,-,TRBJ2-2,TGTGCCAGCAGTTTCTCCCCCAGGGTTGACACCGGGGAGCTGTTTTTT,CASSFSPRVDTGELFF
TRBV28,TRBD1,once,TRBJ2-3,TGTGCCAGCAGGCCACCGGGACAGGAGCAGTATTTT,CASRPPGQEQYF
TRBV5-1,TRBD1,-,TRBJ1-2,TGCGCCAGCAGTTCCGGACAGGGAAGGGGGATTTATGGCTACACCTTC,CASSSGQGRGIYGYTF
TRBV7-9,TRBD1,once,TRBJ2-7,TGTGCCAGCAGCCCAGGACAGGTTGTCCATTTGGAGAACTTC,CASSPGQVVHLENF
TRBV6-2/TRBV6-3,-,few,TRBJ2-3,TGTGCCAGCAGTTACGCCCAGCGCGGTTTAAGCACAGATACGCAGTATTTT,CASSYAQRGLSTDTQYF
TRBV7-2,-,-,TRBJ2-7,TGTGCCAGCAGCGACTTCCCTGGCGGAGGCTACGAGCAGTACTTC,CASSDFPGGGYEQYF
TRBV29-1,TRBD2,-,TRBJ2-1,TGCAGCGTTGAAGAGGGGCGGGGGGGCCCGAATGAGCAGTTCTTC,CSVEEGRGGPNEQFF
TRBV3-1/TRBV3-2,-,once,TRBJ2-7,TGTGCCAGCAGCCAACTACAGGGTCACGAGCAGTACTTC,CASSQLQGHEQYF
TRBV5-4,-,-,TRBJ2-2,TGTGCCAGCAAACTAGCTGAGAACACCGGGGAGCTGTTTTTT,CASKLAENTGELFF
TRBV7-2,-,few,TRBJ2-3,TGTGCCAGCAGCTTAAGATTAACGGGCACAGATACGCAGTATTTT,CASSLRLTGTDTQYF
TRBV6-2/TRBV6-3,-,few,TRBJ1-2,TGTGCCAGCAGTTGGCAGGGGTCATATGGCTACACCTTC,CASSWQGSYGYTF
TRBV6-5,-,-,TRBJ1-2,TGTGCCAGCAGTTACAACTCGGACAATGGCTACACCTTC,CASSYNSDNGYTF
TRBV6-5,TRBD1,-,TRBJ1-2,TGTGCCAGCAGTTACTCCTCAGGGGGTAGGTTTGGCTACACCTTC,CASSYSSGGRFGYTF
TRBV2,-,-,TRBJ2-7,TGTGCCAGCAGTGAAGGGGGATATAGCGTGCAGTACTTC,CASSEGGYSVQYF
TRBV7-9,TRBD2,-,TRBJ2-5,TGTGCCAGCAGCCCGACTAGCCTCGAGACCCAGTACTTC,CASSPTSLETQYF
TRBV25-1,-,-,TRBJ2-1,TGTGCCAGCAGTGACCCCTCCCGGGGACAAACCCTTCTTGAGCAGTTCTTC,CASSDPSRGQTLLEQFF
TRBV7-2,TRBD2,once,TRBJ2-1,TGTGCCAGCAGACCGACTAGCGGGGGGTTATACAATGAGCAGTTCTTC,CASRPTSGGLYNEQFF
TRBV12-3/TRBV12-4,TRBD1,-,TRBJ1-2,TGTGCCAGCGGAGCCGGGACAGAGTATGGCTGCACCTTC,CASGAGTEYGCTF
TRBV10-3,-,-,TRBJ1-4,TGTGCCATCAGGACAACAGAAAATGAAAAACTGTTTTTT,CAIRTTENEKLFF
TRBV2,-,-,TRBJ1-1,TGTGCCAGCAGTTATACAGGAGAAGCTTTCTTT,CASSYTGEAFF
TRBV4-3,-,-,TRBJ1-2,TGCGCCAGCAGCCAAGATGGGACATCAAGCGGCTACACCTTC,CASSQDGTSSGYTF
TRBV30,-,-,TRBJ1-6,TGTGCCTGGAGCCCCTCTGGGGGGGGGCGATCCTATAATTCACCCCTCCACTTT,CAWSPSGGGRSYNSPLHF
TRBV30,-,-,TRBJ1-2,TGTGCCTGGAGTGTACTCTTCGATGGCTACACCTTC,CAWSVLFDGYTF
TRBV7-2,TRBD2,-,TRBJ2-1,TGTGCCAGCAGCTTAGGCCTAGCGGTAAATGAGCAGTTCTTC,CASSLGLAVNEQFF
TRBV7-2,TRBD1,few,TRBJ1-2,TGTGCCAGCAGCTTAGCAGGGGGCGGCTACACCTTC,CASSLAGGGYTF